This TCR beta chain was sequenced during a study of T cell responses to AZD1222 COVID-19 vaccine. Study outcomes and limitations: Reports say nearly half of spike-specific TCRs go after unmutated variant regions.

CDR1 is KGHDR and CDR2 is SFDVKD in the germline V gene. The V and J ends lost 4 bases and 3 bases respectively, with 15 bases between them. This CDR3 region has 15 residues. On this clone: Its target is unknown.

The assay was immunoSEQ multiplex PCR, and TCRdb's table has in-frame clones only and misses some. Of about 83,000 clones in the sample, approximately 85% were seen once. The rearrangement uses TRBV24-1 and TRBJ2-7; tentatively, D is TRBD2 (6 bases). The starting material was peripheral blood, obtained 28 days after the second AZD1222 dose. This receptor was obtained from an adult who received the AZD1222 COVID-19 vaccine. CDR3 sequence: CATSDARRGFYEQYF. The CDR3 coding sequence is TGTGCCACCAGTGACGCTCGTCGGGGGTTCTACGAGCAGTACTTC.